A single sample gave rise to the 4 T cell receptor beta chains below, sequenced in a study of blood T cells in healthy people across ages. A second PCR of 7 to 11 cycles used a sample-barcoded 5' primer and a J-beta primer mix. TCRdb called the 5' RACE reads again in MiXCR, with one record for every CDR3 protein. The repertoire holds more than 700,000 distinct CDR3 sequences, with about half as singletons. The source material was blood. Receptors originate from an older man in good health.

The chain links TRBV20-1 to TRBJ1-5; D is possibly TRBD1 (6 bases). V gave up 2 bases and J gave up 6 bases, with 8 bases separating them. The CDR3 is 12 amino acids. Looked up from germline, CDR1 is DFQATT and CDR2 is SNEGSKA (reference sequence). The CDR3 protein is CSARRGGQPQHF. For the CDR3, the DNA is TGCAGTGCTAGAAGAGGGGGTCAGCCCCAGCATTTT.

In its sample, this clonotype was seen many times. Possible read error: a much larger clone is one base away. The V and J genes are TRBV20-1 and TRBJ2-5; 11 bases are a match to TRBD2. The CDR3 contains 16 residues. The germline CDR1 and CDR2 sequences are DFQATT and SNEGSKA (reference sequence). J lost 11 bases, V lost 0 bases, and 14 bases had no gene match. CDR3 nucleotide sequence: TGCAGTGCTAGAGATAAAACTAGCGGGAGCAATGGTGAGCAGTACTTC. Translated, it gives CSARDKTSGSNGEQYF.

This clonotype was counted a few times. The chain joins TRBV28 to TRBJ1-2; 8 bases match TRBD1. CDR3 length: 11 residues. Germline V gene sequence: CDR1 MDHEN, CDR2 SYDVKM. Trimming removed 10 bases from V and 8 bases from J; junction bases left unmatched: 6. CDR3 sequence reads: CATRTGLGYTF. CDR3 bases: TGTGCCACTAGGACAGGGTTGGGCTACACCTTC.

In this sample, this clonotype turned up a few times. This chain links TRBV4-2 with TRBJ1-2; D is perhaps TRBD1 (5 bases). The germline V gene encodes CDR1 LGHNA and CDR2 YNFKEQ. There are 15 residues in the CDR3. The V gene lost 1 base and the J gene lost 3 bases, with 12 bases spanning the gap. The CDR3 spells CASSQVGTYDYGYTF. The CDR3 nucleotides read TGTGCCAGCAGCCAAGTGGGGACCTACGACTATGGCTACACCTTC.